The next 20 T cell receptor beta chains were all read from a single sample in a study of neurological immune-mediated disorders (dated by TCRdb to between 2018 and 2021). The library was prepared using 5' RACE. TCRdb records Illumina HiSeq 2500 as the sequencer. The public sequencing data were trimmed at Q25 with fastp and processed into clonotypes with MiXCR by TCRdb, which kept only in-frame beta chains. All rows with the same CDR3 protein become a single entry with the most common DNA and genes. Across this sample there are 64,000 or so distinct CDR3 sequences, with roughly a tenth seen only once. The ten biggest clones cover approximately 9.6% of the sample. The time point label, read with the paper, signifies: longitudinal time-point 1 (baseline). The sequencing input was PBMCs. Receptors originate from a man aged 25-45 years in good health.

This clonotype was counted between two and nine times. This rearrangement joins TRBV10-3 to TRBJ2-2, with D perhaps matching TRBD1 (6 bases). Germline CDR1 ENHRY, CDR2 SYGVKD. V gave up 4 bases and J gave up 7 bases, with 10 bases separating them. This CDR3 is 13 amino acids long. DNA of the CDR3: TGTGCCATCAGTGCCAGGGGCGGCGGGGAGCTGTTTTTT. It codes for CAISARGGGELFF.

In this sample, this clonotype turned up many times. This rearrangement joins TRBV2 to TRBJ2-7; D unresolved. The germline CDR1 and CDR2 sequences are SNHLY and FYNNEI. V was pared by 3 bases and J by 3 bases, with 6 bases between. The CDR3 length is 12 residues. This CDR3 is CASSDEIYEQYF. CDR3 DNA: TGTGCCAGCAGTGACGAGATCTACGAGCAGTACTTC.

The chain recombines TRBV29-1 with TRBJ1-1; D is unresolved. The CDR3 is 13 residues long. The germline V gene encodes CDR1 SQVTM and CDR2 ANQGSEA. The V gene lost 8 bases and the J gene lost 1 base, with 14 bases spanning the gap. The DNA of the CDR3 is TGCAGCTGCTTCGGGTCCGGGAACACTGAAGCTTTCTTT. This gives the protein CSCFGSGNTEAFF.

In its sample, this clonotype was seen many times. The V gene is TRBV28, the J gene TRBJ2-7; a possible D gene is TRBD2 (5 bases). Trimming cost V 3 bases and J 3 bases, with 9 bases left between them. Germline V lookup: CDR1 MDHEN, CDR2 SYDVKM. CDR3 size: 13 residues. The CDR3 bases are TGTGCCAGCAGTTTGGGAGCCAGCTACGAGCAGTACTTC. Protein sequence: CASSLGASYEQYF.

There are many counts of this clonotype. The rearrangement uses TRBV15 and TRBJ2-5; D might be TRBD1 (5 bases). Deletions cut 1 base from V and 2 bases from J, with 8 bases between. CDR1 and CDR2 (germline): LNHNV, YYDKDF (reference sequence). The CDR3 spans 14 residues. CDR3 amino acids: CATSRGQTQETQYF. DNA of the CDR3: TGTGCCACCAGCAGAGGACAGACACAAGAGACCCAGTACTTC. Supplemented by reference TRBV15 and TRBJ2-5, the full variable domain reads DAMVIQNPRYQVTQFGKPVTLSCSQTLNHNVMYWYQQKSSQAPKLLFHYYDKDFNNEADTPDNFQSRRPNTSFCFLDIRSPGLGDTAMYLCATSRGQTQETQYFGPGTRLLVL.

Notes on this clonotype: This sequence may be a read error, since a much larger clone differs from it by one base. The V gene is TRBV12-3 or TRBV12-4, the J gene TRBJ2-6, with D uncertain. V was shortened by 5 bases and J by 5 bases, with 13 bases between the two germline ends. The CDR3 sequence is 15 residues long. CDR3 in DNA: TGTGCCAGCAGTGAAAGGTGGGCCTGGGCCAACGTCCTGACTTTC. Protein product: CASSERWAWANVLTF.

This clonotype came up a few times. V gene TRBV20-1 combines with J gene TRBJ2-5, with D possibly called TRBD1 or TRBD2 (6 bases each). This CDR3 comprises 15 residues. Germline-derived CDR1 and CDR2 are DFQATT and SNEGSKA (reference sequence). Trimming took off 3 bases at V and 0 bases at J, with 14 bases between the two ends. For the CDR3, the DNA is TGCAGTGCTAGGGTTGCGGGACATAACCAAGAGACCCAGTACTTC. This sequence encodes CSARVAGHNQETQYF.

This clonotype was recorded at least ten times. The chain links TRBV5-1 to TRBJ2-7; D is uncertain. Per the germline V gene, CDR1 is SGHRS and CDR2 is YFSETQ. Between the trimmed V and J ends, which lost 0 bases and 7 bases, there was a span of 17 bases. The CDR3 is 15 amino acids. Here the CDR3 DNA reads TGCGCCAGCAGCTTGGCCGTAGAGAGCACCGGGGAGCAGTACTTC. It codes for CASSLAVESTGEQYF.

This clonotype has ten or more counts. CDR3 sequence: CASSRDGNSPLHF. As DNA, the CDR3 is TGTGCCAGCAGCCGGGACGGAAATTCACCCCTCCACTTT. This chain uses TRBV7-6 with TRBJ1-6; D is possibly TRBD1 (5 bases). V was pared by 5 bases and J by 7 bases, with 9 bases between. This CDR3 is 13 amino acids long. The germline CDR1 and CDR2 sequences are SGHVS and FNYEAQ. Filled out from reference TRBV7-6 and TRBJ1-6, the complete variable domain reads GAGVSQSPRYKVTKRGQDVALRCDPISGHVSLYWYRQALGQGPEFLTYFNYEAQQDKSGLPNDRFSAERPEGSISTLTIQRTEQRDSAMYRCASSRDGNSPLHFGNGTRLTVT.

The chain is built from TRBV12-3 or TRBV12-4 and TRBJ2-5; a weak D match, TRBD1 (6 bases). V shed 4 bases and J shed 1 base, with 10 bases lying between them. The CDR3 spans 14 residues. The CDR3 region has the DNA TGTGCCAGCAGTTGGCCGACAGGCCAAGAGACCCAGTACTTC. Amino acids: CASSWPTGQETQYF.

The sample holds many counts of this clonotype. This sequence joins TRBV6-6 and TRBJ2-5; D is unclear. CDR1 MNHNY and CDR2 SVGAGI come from the germline V gene (reference sequence). The CDR3 runs 14 residues. V lost 8 bases and J lost 1, with 14 bases in between. The CDR3 nucleotides read TGTGCCAGCTCCCTGTCGGGTTCCCAAGAGACCCAGTACTTC. Its protein product is CASSLSGSQETQYF.

This chain links TRBV7-2 with TRBJ2-5, with 7 nucleotides matching TRBD2. CDR3 length: 13 residues. The V and J ends lost 5 bases and 2 bases, in that order; junction bases with no gene match: 2. The germline V gene encodes CDR1 SGHTA and CDR2 FQGNSA. The CDR3 DNA reads TGTGCCAGCAGCGGGACTACTCAAGAGACCCAGTACTTC. As protein: CASSGTTQETQYF.

At least ten counts were recorded for this clonotype. The gene calls are TRBV5-5 and TRBJ1-4, with no clear D. V lost 0 bases, J lost 3 bases, and 6 bases lay in between. CDR3 length: 14 residues. The germline CDR1 and CDR2 sequences are SGHKS and YYEKEE (reference sequence). CDR3 nucleotide sequence: TGTGCCAGCAGCTTGGGTTGGGCTAATGAAAAACTGTTTTTT. Translating gives CASSLGWANEKLFF.

This clonotype came up many times. The genes are TRBV7-6 and TRBJ2-7; TRBD2 matches 12 bases. The germline gives CDR1 SGHVS, CDR2 FNYEAQ. V was clipped by 3 bases and J by 3 bases; unmatched bases: 3. The CDR3 runs 15 residues. The CDR3 is CASSFGLAGIYEQYF. CDR3 in DNA: TGTGCCAGCAGCTTCGGACTAGCGGGGATCTACGAGCAGTACTTC.

This chain joins TRBV19 and TRBJ1-5; 9 bases agree with TRBD1. The CDR3 is 13 residues long. The germline V gene encodes CDR1 LNHDA and CDR2 SQIVND (reference sequence). V dropped 9 bases and J dropped 3; count of bases not matched to a gene: 3. The CDR3 sequence: CARGTGFNQPQHF. In DNA, the CDR3 is TGTGCCAGAGGGACAGGGTTCAATCAGCCCCAGCATTTT.

The sample holds many counts of this clonotype. The J gene is TRBJ2-7, the V gene TRBV29-1; D not resolved. There are 11 residues in the CDR3. V was clipped by 6 bases and J by 3 bases, with 9 bases between them. CDR1 is SQVTM, CDR2 ANQGSEA, per germline. CDR3: CSVATGYEQYF. Written as DNA, the CDR3 is TGCAGCGTAGCGACGGGCTACGAGCAGTACTTC.

The sample holds one count of this clonotype. This may come from a read error, since a much larger clone is one base off. J is TRBJ2-6 and V is TRBV6-1, with D possibly TRBD2 on 5 matching bases. Germline V lookup: CDR1 MNHNS, CDR2 SASEGT. Trimming pared 2 bases from V and 2 bases from J, leaving 13 bases between. This CDR3 comprises 17 residues. This CDR3 is CASSEPSRSTGANVLTF. The CDR3 region has the DNA TGTGCCAGCAGTGAACCTAGCAGGAGCACTGGGGCCAACGTCCTGACTTTC.

This clonotype was seen ten or more times. V and J are TRBV24-1 and TRBJ2-5; 10 bases are a match to TRBD1. The CDR3 contains 16 residues. Germline V gives CDR1 KGHDR, CDR2 SFDVKD. V trimming: 0 bases; J trimming: 3 bases; junction bases outside the gene matches: 3. Here the CDR3 reads CATSDLGGQGKETQYF. The CDR3 DNA follows: TGTGCCACCAGTGATTTGGGGGGACAGGGGAAAGAGACCCAGTACTTC.

At least ten counts were recorded for this clonotype. The V gene is TRBV5-5, the J gene TRBJ2-5, with 12 bases lining up with TRBD2. After removal of 0 bases from V and 2 bases from J, the junction contained 2 bases not matched to a gene. CDR1 is SGHKS and CDR2 is YYEKEE in the germline V gene (reference sequence). The CDR3 is made up of 16 amino acids. CDR3 amino acids: CASSLGTSGVQETQYF. The CDR3, as DNA: TGTGCCAGCAGCTTGGGGACTAGCGGGGTTCAAGAGACCCAGTACTTC. The full variable domain, completed using reference TRBV5-5 and TRBJ2-5, is DAGVTQSPTHLIKTRGQQVTLRCSPISGHKSVSWYQQVLGQGPQFIFQYYEKEERGRGNFPDRFSARQFPNYSSELNVNALLLGDSALYLCASSLGTSGVQETQYFGPGTRLLVL.

As for this clonotype: This sequence may be a read error, since a much larger clone differs from it by one base. The chain is built from TRBV2 and TRBJ2-7; D ambiguous. The CDR3 totals 11 residues. Germline V gives CDR1 SNHLY, CDR2 FYNNEI. Here the CDR3 DNA reads TGTGCCAGCGCCCAACGTCACGAGCTGTACTTC. It specifies CASAQRHELYF.